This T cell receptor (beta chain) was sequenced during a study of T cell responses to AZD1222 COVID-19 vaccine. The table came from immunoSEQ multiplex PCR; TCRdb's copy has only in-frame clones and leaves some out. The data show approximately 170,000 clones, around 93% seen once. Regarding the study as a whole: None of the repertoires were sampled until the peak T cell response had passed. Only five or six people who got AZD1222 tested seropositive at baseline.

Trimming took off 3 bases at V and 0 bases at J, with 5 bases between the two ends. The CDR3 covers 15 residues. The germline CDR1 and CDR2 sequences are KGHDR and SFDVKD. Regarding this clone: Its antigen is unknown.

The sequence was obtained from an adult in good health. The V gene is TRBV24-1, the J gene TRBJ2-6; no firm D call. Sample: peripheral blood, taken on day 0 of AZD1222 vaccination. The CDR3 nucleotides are TGTGCCACCAGTGATCCCAGCTCTGGGGCCAACGTCCTGACTTTC. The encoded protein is CATSDPSSGANVLTF.